The T cell receptor beta chain described here comes from a study of OX40 agonist ivuxolimab in advanced cancers. The CDR3 has 12 amino acids. V was clipped by 5 bases and J by 8 bases, with 11 bases between them. Germline-derived CDR1 and CDR2 are SGHAT and FQNNGV. This clone was recorded a few times. Clones were read by immunoSEQ multiplex PCR, and TCRdb kept only the in-frame ones, dropping some. There are around 35,000 clones in the sample; around 89% occur only once, and roughly 3.9% lies in the top ten. The material was CD4+ or CD8+ T cells sorted from blood, obtained in a trial of the OX40 agonist ivuxolimab. The sequence derives from an adult with an advanced solid tumor such as melanoma, head and neck, liver or kidney cancer. The chain uses TRBV11-2 and TRBJ2-3, with D perhaps TRBD2 (5 bases). CDR3 in DNA: TGTGCCAGCAGCCTTGGTCGGGGTACGCAGTATTTT. Protein: CASSLGRGTQYF.